This T cell receptor (beta chain) originates from a study of CXCR3-negative and CXCR3-positive naive CD8 T cells. Germline CDR1 is SGHTA and CDR2 is FQGNSA. The CDR3 covers 14 residues. TRB cDNA was prepared as libraries by UMI-labeled 5' RACE. TCRdb re-analyzed the 5' RACE reads; it lists each CDR3 protein once, without DNA. This sample contains about 62,000 distinct CDR3 sequences. Cells that were CD45RO-CCR7+CD27+CD95- constituted naive CD8+ T cells. The genes are TRBV7-2 and TRBJ2-7; TCRdb names TRBD1, which stays unverified in the absence of DNA. This TCR derives from a human donor in good health. Some clones in this sample may be carry-over from other donors' samples. Material for sequencing was naive CXCR3- CD8+ T cells from blood. The subset here: CD45RO-CCR7+CD27+CD95- naive CD8+ T cells lacking CXCR3 (TNR3-). CDR3 region: CASSPGQGAYEQYF.